This entry lists 21 T cell receptor beta chains sequenced from one sample in a study of blood T cell repertoires in COVID-19. Data came from immunoSEQ multiplex PCR; TCRdb stores just in-frame clones and leaves some out. The profile covers approximately 290,000 clones, with 75% to 90% appearing a single time and around 12% taken by the ten largest. The sequenced sample was peripheral blood. These receptors were taken from a woman aged 55-69 years with acute or convalescent COVID-19.

The chain joins TRBV2 to TRBJ1-2; 8 positions match TRBD1. V dropped 3 bases and J dropped 2; count of bases not matched to a gene: 5. CDR1 SNHLY and CDR2 FYNNEI come from the germline V gene. The CDR3 spans 15 residues. The CDR3 loop is CASSEVQGANYGYTF. The DNA for the CDR3 is TGTGCCAGCAGTGAGGTCCAGGGGGCAAACTATGGCTACACCTTC.

CDR3 sequence reads: CATSDTLGSGDSPYNEQFF. The CDR3 bases are TGTGCCACCAGTGACACTTTGGGTAGCGGGGACTCCCCCTACAATGAGCAGTTCTTC. This chain uses TRBV24-1 with TRBJ2-1; 8 bases are a match to TRBD2. Trimming removed 4 bases from V and 2 bases from J; junction bases left unmatched: 15. Looked up from germline, CDR1 is KGHDR and CDR2 is SFDVKD. The CDR3 runs 19 residues.

The rearrangement joins TRBV5-4 to TRBJ2-7, with a tentative D call TRBD1 (6 bases). V was trimmed by 3 bases and J by 4 bases, leaving 17 bases between them. CDR3 size: 15 residues. Germline assignment: CDR1 SGHNT and CDR2 YYREEE (reference sequence). The CDR3 DNA follows: TGTGCCAGCAGCTCGACCGGGACATTGATTTACGAGCAGTACTTC. Protein: CASSSTGTLIYEQYF.

The rearrangement uses TRBV7-2 and TRBJ2-1, with D possibly being TRBD2 (6 bases). Trimming left V 6 bases short and J 10 bases short, with 16 bases between. The germline gives CDR1 SGHTA, CDR2 FQGNSA. CDR3 length: 13 residues. The DNA for the CDR3 is TGTGCCAGCAGTTCTTCCGCGGGACGCGAGCAGTTCTTC. This encodes CASSSSAGREQFF.

V usage is TRBV4-2 and J usage is TRBJ1-5; a weak D match, TRBD1 (6 bases). The CDR3 consists of 14 residues. Germline V gene lookup returns CDR1 LGHNA and CDR2 YNFKEQ. Trimming left V 2 bases short and J 8 bases short, with 13 bases between. CDR3 residues: CASSQTGPREPQHF. The CDR3 nucleotides are TGTGCCAGCAGCCAAACAGGGCCTAGAGAGCCCCAGCATTTT.

Here the CDR3 reads CASSYNRGRDTEAFF. The CDR3 DNA is TGTGCCAGCAGTTACAACAGGGGGCGCGACACTGAAGCTTTCTTT. The chain combines TRBV28 with TRBJ1-1; 9 bases fit TRBD1. This CDR3 region has 15 residues. In germline, CDR1 is MDHEN, CDR2 SYDVKM. V gave up 4 bases and J gave up 3 bases; unmatched junction bases: 6.

This rearrangement joins TRBV29-1 to TRBJ1-2; 8 bases are a match to TRBD1. The CDR3 sequence is 11 residues long. Germline V CDR1 and CDR2: SQVTM, ANQGSEA. V was clipped by 6 bases and J by 8 bases; unmatched bases: 5. The CDR3: CSVGQAGGYTF. CDR3 coding DNA: TGCAGCGTGGGACAGGCGGGGGGCTACACCTTC.

The genes are TRBV9 and TRBJ1-2; 11 bases align to TRBD1. The CDR3 is 15 amino acids. The ends lost 4 bases at V and 3 bases at J; junction bases unmatched: 5. Germline CDR1 and CDR2: SGDLS and YYNGEE. CDR3 sequence (DNA): TGTGCCAGCAGCTCTGGGACAGGGGGTGACTATGGCTACACCTTC. Residues: CASSSGTGGDYGYTF.

The chain has TRBV5-5 and TRBJ1-5; D remains ambiguous. Germline V CDR1 and CDR2: SGHKS, YYEKEE (reference sequence). V was trimmed by 4 bases and J by 2 bases, leaving 13 bases between them. The CDR3 is 15 residues long. CDR3 protein: CASSPQRHGNQPQHF. In DNA, the CDR3 is TGTGCCAGCAGCCCCCAGCGCCATGGCAATCAGCCCCAGCATTTT.

The chain's CDR3 is CASTVVSGVETQYF. CDR3 DNA: TGTGCCAGCACGGTCGTGTCCGGGGTGGAGACCCAGTACTTC. The chain recombines TRBV28 with TRBJ2-5; possible D gene TRBD2, 5 bases. The ends were cut back, 7 bases at V and 5 bases at J, with 17 bases in the middle. The CDR3 length is 14 residues. CDR1 MDHEN and CDR2 SYDVKM come from the germline V gene.

V gene TRBV18 combines with J gene TRBJ1-1; 7 bases fit TRBD1. The CDR3 contains 16 residues. Germline V gene data show CDR1 as KGHSH and CDR2 as LQKENI. Losses at the gene ends were 0 bases for V and 4 bases for J; bases not matched to a gene: 8. The CDR3 coding sequence is TGTGCCAGCTCACCACCGCGACAGGGTTTGGGCACTGAAGCTTTCTTT. Translated, it gives CASSPPRQGLGTEAFF.

The CDR3 DNA sequence: TGCGCCAGCAGCTTGGAAGGACAGATTAGCTCCTATAATTCACCCCTCCACTTT. Encoded protein: CASSLEGQISSYNSPLHF. The chain couples TRBV5-1 to TRBJ1-6; TRBD1 is a possible D gene (6 bases). V was clipped by 0 bases and J by 0 bases, with 13 bases between them. The CDR3 is 18 amino acids. CDR1 and CDR2 (germline): SGHRS, YFSETQ. The full variable domain, in which reference TRBV5-1 and TRBJ1-6 provide the parts outside the CDR3, is KAGVTQTPRYLIKTRGQQVTLSCSPISGHRSVSWYQQTPGQGLQFLFEYFSETQRNKGNFPGRFSGRQFSNSRSEMNVSTLELGDSALYLCASSLEGQISSYNSPLHFGNGTRLTVT.

This clone has a single count. This rearrangement joins TRBV9 to TRBJ1-2; the match to TRBD1 covers 8 bases. V shed 6 bases and J 3 bases; nucleotides not matched to a gene: 16. The CDR3 contains 17 residues. Germline V lookup: CDR1 SGDLS, CDR2 YYNGEE. The CDR3 sequence is CASNLPATGGKDYGYTF. CDR3 DNA: TGTGCCAGCAACCTCCCGGCCACAGGGGGGAAAGACTATGGCTACACCTTC.

The chain carries TRBV7-9 and TRBJ2-6; D possibly corresponds to TRBD1 (6 bases). V lost 4 bases and J lost 4, with 20 bases in between. Per germline, CDR1 SEHNR and CDR2 FQNEAQ (reference sequence). This CDR3 region has 18 residues. The CDR3 spells CASSSNRDIYAGANVLTF. CDR3 bases: TGTGCCAGCAGCTCCAACCGGGACATCTACGCCGGGGCCAACGTCCTGACTTTC.

The gene calls are TRBV6-5 and TRBJ1-1; D not resolved. In germline, CDR1 is MNHEY, CDR2 SVGAGI. The CDR3 runs 14 residues. With 6 bases removed from V and 8 bases from J, the gap between germline ends came to 19 bases. CDR3 DNA: TGTGCCAGCAGCTTCCGCAGGTCGCTCCTAGAAGCTTTCTTT. Its translation is CASSFRRSLLEAFF.

The chain is built from TRBV19 and TRBJ2-7, with 8 bases that match TRBD2. In germline, CDR1 is LNHDA, CDR2 SQIVND (reference sequence). With 6 bases clipped from V and 2 bases from J, the junction kept 18 bases outside the gene matches. The CDR3 length is 18 residues. The CDR3 DNA sequence: TGTGCCAGTAGCAGACACGCATTGCGGACTAGCAGCCCCTACGAGCAGTACTTC. The encoded protein is CASSRHALRTSSPYEQYF.

This chain joins TRBV18 and TRBJ2-1; 8 bases map to TRBD2. CDR3 size: 15 residues. CDR1 KGHSH and CDR2 LQKENI come from the germline V gene. The V and J ends lost 2 bases and 3 bases, in that order; junction bases with no gene match: 3. Here the CDR3 DNA reads TGTGCCAGCTCACCAAGCGGGGGCTTCTACAATGAGCAGTTCTTC. This translates into CASSPSGGFYNEQFF.

The genes are TRBV29-1 and TRBJ2-7, with 7 bases identical to TRBD1. Germline-derived CDR1 and CDR2 are SQVTM and ANQGSEA. V lost 6 bases to trimming and J lost 2 bases; unmatched junction nucleotides: 13. The CDR3 is 15 residues long. CDR3 in DNA: TGCAGCGTGGGAAGGGTCTGGGACAGTGCCTACGAGCAGTACTTC. Its protein product is CSVGRVWDSAYEQYF.

The V gene is TRBV19, the J gene TRBJ1-2, with D perhaps TRBD1 (5 bases). The V gene lost 4 bases and the J gene lost 1 base, with 16 bases spanning the gap. From germline, CDR1 is LNHDA and CDR2 SQIVND (reference sequence). The CDR3 runs 16 residues. This chain's CDR3 is CASSTRQPADNYGYTF. The CDR3 DNA reads as TGTGCCAGTAGTACCCGACAGCCAGCCGATAACTATGGCTACACCTTC.

This clone was observed once. DNA of the CDR3: TGCGCCAGCAGCCTGAGCAGGGATCAGCCCCAGCATTTT. The encoded protein is CASSLSRDQPQHF. The chain links TRBV4-3 to TRBJ1-5, with D perhaps matching TRBD1 (5 bases). CDR1 and CDR2 from the germline V gene are LGHNA and YSLEER. The CDR3 spans 13 residues. Trimming took 4 bases from V and 5 from J, leaving 9 bases between them.

This clone was detected only once. The V gene is TRBV7-9, the J gene TRBJ2-3, with 9 bases aligning to TRBD2. This CDR3 has 15 residues. CDR1 is SEHNR and CDR2 is FQNEAQ in the germline V gene (reference sequence). J was trimmed by 5 bases and V by 5 bases; bases with no gene match: 8. The CDR3 sequence: CASSEDSGGRDTQYF. CDR3 coding DNA: TGTGCCAGCAGCGAAGATAGCGGGGGAAGAGATACGCAGTATTTT.